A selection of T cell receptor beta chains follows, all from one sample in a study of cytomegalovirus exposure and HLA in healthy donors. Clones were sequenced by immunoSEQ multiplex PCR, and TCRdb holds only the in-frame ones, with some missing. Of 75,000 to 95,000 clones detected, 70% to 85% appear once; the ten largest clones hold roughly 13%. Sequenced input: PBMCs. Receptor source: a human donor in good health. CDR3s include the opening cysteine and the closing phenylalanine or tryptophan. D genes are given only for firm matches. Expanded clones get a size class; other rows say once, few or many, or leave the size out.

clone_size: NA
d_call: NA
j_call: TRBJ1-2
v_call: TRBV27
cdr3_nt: TGTGCCAGCAGTCACACACAGGGCGATGGCTACACCTTC
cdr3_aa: CASSHTQGDGYTF

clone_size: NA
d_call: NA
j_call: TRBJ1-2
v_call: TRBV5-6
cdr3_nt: TGTGCCAGCAGCTTGGATCCAGGCGGGGGCTATGGCTACACCTTC
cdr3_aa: CASSLDPGGGYGYTF

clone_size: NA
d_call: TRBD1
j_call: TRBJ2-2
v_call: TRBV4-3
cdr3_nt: TGCGCCAGCAGCCAAGATCAGGGGGCTTACGAGGACACCGGGGAGCTGTTTTTT
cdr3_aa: CASSQDQGAYEDTGELFF

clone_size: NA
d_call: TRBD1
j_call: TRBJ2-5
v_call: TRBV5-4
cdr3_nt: TGTGCCAGCAGCTCACTGCCGGGACAGAAACAAGAGACCCAGTACTTC
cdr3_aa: CASSSLPGQKQETQYF

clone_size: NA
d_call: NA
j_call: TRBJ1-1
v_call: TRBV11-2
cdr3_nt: TGTGCCAGCAGCTTAGTTAGGGGGATGGGCACTGAAGCTTTCTTT
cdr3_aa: CASSLVRGMGTEAFF

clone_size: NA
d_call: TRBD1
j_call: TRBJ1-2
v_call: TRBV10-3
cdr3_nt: TGTGCCATCAGCCCCGGGACAGGGGATCGGTATGGCTACACCTTC
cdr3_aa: CAISPGTGDRYGYTF

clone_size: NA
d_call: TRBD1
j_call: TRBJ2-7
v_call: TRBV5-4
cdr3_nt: TGTGCCAGCAGCCTGGGGTCCGGGACAGCGCCTCTCTACGAGCAGTACTTC
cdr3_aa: CASSLGSGTAPLYEQYF

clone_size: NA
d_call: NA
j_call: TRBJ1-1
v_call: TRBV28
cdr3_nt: TGTGCCAGCAGTAGCCCCGGGAGGACTGAAGCTTTCTTT
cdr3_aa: CASSSPGRTEAFF

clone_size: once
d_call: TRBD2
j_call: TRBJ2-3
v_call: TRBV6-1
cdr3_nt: TGTGCCAGCAGTGAACTAGCAGCGGGGTACGAAGATACGCAGTATTTT
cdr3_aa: CASSELAAGYEDTQYF

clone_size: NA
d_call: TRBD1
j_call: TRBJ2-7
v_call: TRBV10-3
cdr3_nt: TGTGCCATCAGCCGGGACAGGGAGGGCGAGCAGTACTTC
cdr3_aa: CAISRDREGEQYF

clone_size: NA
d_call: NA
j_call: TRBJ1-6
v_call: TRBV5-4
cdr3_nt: TGTGCCAGCAGCTTGGACAGGGCTTCACCCCTCCACTTT
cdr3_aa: CASSLDRASPLHF

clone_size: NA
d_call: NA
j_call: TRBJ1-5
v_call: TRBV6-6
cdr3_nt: TGTGCCAGCAGTTTCGGTAGCAATCAGCCCCAGCATTTT
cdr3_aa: CASSFGSNQPQHF

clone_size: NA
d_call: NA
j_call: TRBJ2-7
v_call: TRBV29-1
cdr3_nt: TGCAGCGTTGTGAACACCATGTCGGGGGAGCAGTACTTC
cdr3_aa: CSVVNTMSGEQYF

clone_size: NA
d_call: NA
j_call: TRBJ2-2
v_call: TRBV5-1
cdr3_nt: TGCGCCAGCAGCTTGGGGGGGGCCGGGGAGCTGTTTTTT
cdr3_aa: CASSLGGAGELFF

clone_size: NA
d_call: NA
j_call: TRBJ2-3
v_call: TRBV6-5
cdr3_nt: TGTGCCAGCAGTTACGCGGATACGCAGTATTTT
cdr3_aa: CASSYADTQYF

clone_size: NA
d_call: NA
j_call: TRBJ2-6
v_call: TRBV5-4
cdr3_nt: TGTGCCAGCAGCTTGGACTTTTCTGGGGCCAACGTCCTGACTTTC
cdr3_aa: CASSLDFSGANVLTF

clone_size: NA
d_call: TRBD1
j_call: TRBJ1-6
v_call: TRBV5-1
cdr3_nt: TGCGCCAGCAGCCGAGACAGGGCTCACAATTCACCCCTCCACTTT
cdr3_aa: CASSRDRAHNSPLHF

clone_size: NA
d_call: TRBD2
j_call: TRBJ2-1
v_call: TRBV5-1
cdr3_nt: TGCGCCAGCAGCTTGGGGTCTAGCGGGTACAATGAGCAGTTCTTC
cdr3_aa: CASSLGSSGYNEQFF

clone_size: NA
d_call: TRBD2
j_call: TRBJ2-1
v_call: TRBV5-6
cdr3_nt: TGTGCCAGCAGCTGGACTAGCGGGGGGGCATACAATGAGCAGTTCTTC
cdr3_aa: CASSWTSGGAYNEQFF

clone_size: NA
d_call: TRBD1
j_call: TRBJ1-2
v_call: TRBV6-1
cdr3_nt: TGTGCCAGCAATACAGGGGACAGGGGCTACACCTTC
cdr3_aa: CASNTGDRGYTF

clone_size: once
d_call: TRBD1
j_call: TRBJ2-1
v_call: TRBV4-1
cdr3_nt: TGCGCCAGCAGTCCGGTTGGGGGTGACAGGGGTAATGAGCAGTTCTTC
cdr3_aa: CASSPVGGDRGNEQFF

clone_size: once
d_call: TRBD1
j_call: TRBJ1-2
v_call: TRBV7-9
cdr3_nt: TGTGCCAGCAGCCCGACAGGGACCAACTATGGCTACACCTTC
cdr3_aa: CASSPTGTNYGYTF

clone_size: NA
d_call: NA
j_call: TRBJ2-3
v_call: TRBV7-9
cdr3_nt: TGTGCCAGCAGCTTAATCGGGGTTCGGAGCACAGATACGCAGTATTTT
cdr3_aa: CASSLIGVRSTDTQYF

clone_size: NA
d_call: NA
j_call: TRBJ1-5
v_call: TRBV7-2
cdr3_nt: TGTGCCAGCAGCCAAATGACAGGCAACAATCAGCCCCAGCATTTT
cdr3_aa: CASSQMTGNNQPQHF

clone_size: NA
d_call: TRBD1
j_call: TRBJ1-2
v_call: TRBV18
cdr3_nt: TGTGCCAGCTCACTCAGGACAGGGGAAGCTAACTATGGCTACACCTTC
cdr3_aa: CASSLRTGEANYGYTF

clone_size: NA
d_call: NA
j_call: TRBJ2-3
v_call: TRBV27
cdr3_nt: TGTGCCACACGCGGGACAGCAACAGATACGCAGTATTTT
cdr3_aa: CATRGTATDTQYF

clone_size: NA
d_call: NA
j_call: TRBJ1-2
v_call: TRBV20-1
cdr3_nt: TGCAGTGCCAGGGATAACTATGGCTACACCTTC
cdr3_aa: CSARDNYGYTF

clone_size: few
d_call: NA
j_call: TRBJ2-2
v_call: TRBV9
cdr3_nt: TGTGCCAGCAGCTCACAGGGTCGCGGGGAGCTGTTTTTT
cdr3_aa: CASSSQGRGELFF

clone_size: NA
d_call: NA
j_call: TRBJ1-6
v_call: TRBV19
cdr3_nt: TGTGCCAGTAGTATTGGACAGAGAAATTCACCCCTCCACTTT
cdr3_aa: CASSIGQRNSPLHF

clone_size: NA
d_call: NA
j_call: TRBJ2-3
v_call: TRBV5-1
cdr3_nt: TGCGCCAGCAGCTTGCGGGGTACCACAGATACGCAGTATTTT
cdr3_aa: CASSLRGTTDTQYF

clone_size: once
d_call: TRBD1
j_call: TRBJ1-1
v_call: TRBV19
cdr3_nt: TGTGCCAGTAGGATCCGGGACAGGGGAAGAGCTTTCTTT
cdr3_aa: CASRIRDRGRAFF

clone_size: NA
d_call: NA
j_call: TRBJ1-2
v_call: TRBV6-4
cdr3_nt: TGTGCCAGCAGTCCCGACAGACTCGGGGGCTACACCTTC
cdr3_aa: CASSPDRLGGYTF

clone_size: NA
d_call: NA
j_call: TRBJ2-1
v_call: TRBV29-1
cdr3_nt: TGCAGCGTTCTCGGACTGGGTGGAAAGCAGTTCTTC
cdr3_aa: CSVLGLGGKQFF

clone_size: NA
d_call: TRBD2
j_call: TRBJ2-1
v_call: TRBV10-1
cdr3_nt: TGCGCCAGCAGTGCTAGCGGGGGGAACAATGAGCAGTTCTTC
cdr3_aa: CASSASGGNNEQFF

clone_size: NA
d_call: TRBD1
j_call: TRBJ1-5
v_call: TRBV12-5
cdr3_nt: TGTGCTAGTGGTTTGGAGGGACAGGGGCACCAGCCCCAGCATTTT
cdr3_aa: CASGLEGQGHQPQHF

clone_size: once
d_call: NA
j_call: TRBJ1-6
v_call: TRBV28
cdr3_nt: TGTGCCAGCAGGGGAGGTTTTGCCAGGGCGAATTCACCCCTCCACTTT
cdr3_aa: CASRGGFARANSPLHF

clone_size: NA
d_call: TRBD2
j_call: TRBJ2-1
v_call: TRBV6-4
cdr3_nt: TGTGCCAGCAGCCCGACTCCCGGACTAGCGGGGATGGTTCCCCACAATGAGCAGTTCTTC
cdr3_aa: CASSPTPGLAGMVPHNEQFF

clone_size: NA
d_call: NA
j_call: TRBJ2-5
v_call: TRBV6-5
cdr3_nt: TGTGCCAGCATCAACGGGGGACAAGAGACCCAGTACTTC
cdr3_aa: CASINGGQETQYF

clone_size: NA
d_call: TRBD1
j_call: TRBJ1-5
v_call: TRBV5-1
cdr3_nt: TGCGCCAGCAGCTTGGGGGACAGAGAAGATCAGCCCCAGAATTTT
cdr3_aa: CASSLGDREDQPQNF

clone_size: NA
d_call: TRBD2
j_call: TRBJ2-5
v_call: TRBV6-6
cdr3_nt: TGTGCCAGCCGGACTAGCCAAGAGACCCAGTACTTC
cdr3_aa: CASRTSQETQYF

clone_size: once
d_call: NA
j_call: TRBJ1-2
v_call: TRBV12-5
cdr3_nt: TGTGCTAGTGGTTTGGCCCGGGGGGATGGCTACACCTTC
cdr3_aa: CASGLARGDGYTF

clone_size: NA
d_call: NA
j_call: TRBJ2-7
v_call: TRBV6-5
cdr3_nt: TGTGCCAGCAGTTACTCGCTCAGGGGGGCCTACGAGCAGTACTTC
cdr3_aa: CASSYSLRGAYEQYF

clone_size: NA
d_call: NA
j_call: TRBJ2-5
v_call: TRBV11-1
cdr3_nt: TGTGCCAGCAGCTCGCCATCGAAGGTGGAGGAGACCCAGTACTTC
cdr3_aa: CASSSPSKVEETQYF

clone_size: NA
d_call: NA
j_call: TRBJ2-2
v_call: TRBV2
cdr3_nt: TGTGCCAGCAGCGTTACAGGGCCAGGGGAGCTGTTTTTT
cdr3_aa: CASSVTGPGELFF

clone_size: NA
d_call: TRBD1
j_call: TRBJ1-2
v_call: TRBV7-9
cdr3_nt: TGTGCCAGCAGCGCAGACAGGGCTGAGCGTGGCTACACCTTC
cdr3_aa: CASSADRAERGYTF

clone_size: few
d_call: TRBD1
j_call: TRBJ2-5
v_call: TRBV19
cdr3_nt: TGTGCCAGTGATCCTTCCGGGACAGGCGGGTCGAAGACCCAGTACTTC
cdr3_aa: CASDPSGTGGSKTQYF

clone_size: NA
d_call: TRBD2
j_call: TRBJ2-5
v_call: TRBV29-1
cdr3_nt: TGCAGCGCCCCACCCCCTAGCGGGGGGGCAGCAGAGACCCAGTACTTC
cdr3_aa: CSAPPPSGGAAETQYF

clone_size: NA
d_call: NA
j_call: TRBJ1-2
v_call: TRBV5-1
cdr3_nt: TGCGCCAGCAGCATCAACCCCCCTGGGGGGAACACCTTC
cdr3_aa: CASSINPPGGNTF

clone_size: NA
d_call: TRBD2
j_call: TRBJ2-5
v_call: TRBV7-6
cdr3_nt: TGTGCCAGCAGTCAATCGGGACTAGCGGGGGAGACCCAGTACTTC
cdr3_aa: CASSQSGLAGETQYF

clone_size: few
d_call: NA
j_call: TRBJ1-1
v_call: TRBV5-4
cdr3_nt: TGTGCCAGCAGCCAGACAGGTGGTAACACTGAAGCTTTCTTT
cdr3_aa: CASSQTGGNTEAFF

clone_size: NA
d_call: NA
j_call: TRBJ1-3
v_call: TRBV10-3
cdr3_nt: TGTGCCATCAGTGAAAGCTGGTTGTCTGGAAACACCATATATTTT
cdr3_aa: CAISESWLSGNTIYF